This entry concerns a single T cell receptor beta chain. As yet, its antigen is unknown. The CDR3 totals 14 residues. V was shortened by 2 bases and J by 4 bases, with 11 bases between the two germline ends. Germline V gene lookup returns CDR1 SNHLY and CDR2 FYNNEI. The sequencing template was cDNA reverse transcribed from extracted RNA. Repertoires were generated with immunoSEQ multiplex PCR, while TCRdb's copy carries only in-frame clones and drops some. The sample has some 80,000 clones, approximately 64% seen once. The data stem from a study of CD8+ T cells in alopecia areata. About the study: For the treated group, dosing was oral tofacitinib at 5 to 10 mg twice daily. Overall study results and limits: Patients shared TCRs less clearly than mice did, possibly for HLA-related reasons.

As for treatment: oral pan-JAK inhibitor, 5-10 mg twice daily. Peripheral blood and lesional scalp punch biopsies were taken from alopecia areata patients. The sample consisted of CD8+ T cells sorted from blood, taken at week 24, from a patient treated with tofacitinib. This chain connects TRBV2 to TRBJ1-2, with a possible D match to TRBD1 (5 bases). The sequence was collected from a human donor with alopecia areata. As DNA, the CDR3 is TGTGCCAGCAGTGAACCGGGGGGTAGCTATGGCTACACCTTC. It yields the protein CASSEPGGSYGYTF. The full variable domain, with the rest looked up from reference TRBV2 and TRBJ1-2, is EPEVTQTPSHQVTQMGQEVILRCVPISNHLYFYWYRQILGQKVEFLVSFYNNEISEKSEIFDDQFSVERPDGSNFTLKIRSTKLEDSAMYFCASSEPGGSYGYTFGSGTRLTVV.